The 15 T cell receptor beta chains listed next were all sequenced from one sample in a study of identical twins. TCRdb reprocessed the 5' RACE reads via MiXCR and lists one record per CDR3 protein. Among 200,000 to 250,000 distinct CDR3 sequences listed, about 11% were seen once. The specimen was memory T cells sorted from blood. These receptors were collected from a middle-aged man in good health.

This clonotype came up many times. The rearrangement uses TRBV20-1 and TRBJ2-1, with 8 bases matching TRBD2. The CDR3 covers 19 residues. Unmatched junction bases numbered 13, after V lost 0 bases and J lost 0 bases. Germline CDR1 is DFQATT and CDR2 is SNEGSKA (reference sequence). For the CDR3, the DNA is TGCAGTGCTAGAGATTTGCGGCTAGCGGGCCAAAGCTCCTACAATGAGCAGTTCTTC. As protein: CSARDLRLAGQSSYNEQFF.

The J gene is TRBJ1-1, the V gene TRBV3-1; weak D call: TRBD1 (5 bases). The V gene lost 1 base and the J gene lost 5 bases, with 11 bases spanning the gap. The CDR3 totals 14 residues. Germline CDR1 and CDR2: LGHDT and YNNKEL (reference sequence). CDR3 sequence reads: CASSQVGGGTEAFF. DNA of the CDR3: TGTGCCAGCAGCCAAGTCGGGGGAGGAACTGAAGCTTTCTTT.

This clonotype was picked up many times. V and J are TRBV20-1 and TRBJ2-7; 7 nucleotides line up with TRBD2. CDR1 and CDR2 (germline): DFQATT, SNEGSKA (reference sequence). This CDR3 region has 14 residues. The J segment lost 5 bases and the V segment lost 6 bases, leaving 13 bases of the junction unmatched. In DNA form, the CDR3 reads TGCAGTGCCGCAAGCGGGAACGCGAGAAACGAGCAGTACTTC. This gives the protein CSAASGNARNEQYF.

This clonotype came up many times. Here the CDR3 DNA reads TGTGCCAGCAGCCTAGGACAGCTCCTGTACAATGAGCAGTTCTTC. Translated, it gives CASSLGQLLYNEQFF. J is TRBJ2-1 and V is TRBV7-6; D is perhaps TRBD1 (6 bases). CDR3 length: 15 residues. The V gene's germline CDR1 is SGHVS and CDR2 FNYEAQ. Trimming removed 5 bases at V and 4 bases at J, with 15 bases between.

V and J are TRBV5-1 and TRBJ2-5, with 9 bases lining up with TRBD1. The CDR3 runs to 14 residues. In germline, CDR1 is SGHRS, CDR2 YFSETQ. V shed 5 bases and J 3 bases; nucleotides not matched to a gene: 5. The CDR3 region is CASRRDRVEETQYF. The CDR3 bases are TGCGCCAGCAGGCGGGACAGGGTCGAAGAGACCCAGTACTTC.

This clonotype showed up just a few times. The chain is built from TRBV3-1 and TRBJ2-1; D possibly corresponds to TRBD2 (7 bases). V lost 5 bases and J lost 2, with 16 bases in between. Looked up from germline, CDR1 is LGHDT and CDR2 is YNNKEL (reference sequence). CDR3 length: 16 amino acids. As DNA, the CDR3 is TGTGCCAGCAGCAGTCGAGGGGGGGGCACCTACAATGAGCAGTTCTTC. It specifies CASSSRGGGTYNEQFF.

The J gene is TRBJ2-7, the V gene TRBV20-1, with D possibly called TRBD1 or TRBD2 (5 bases each). Germline CDR1 and CDR2: DFQATT and SNEGSKA (reference sequence). Trimming stripped 5 bases from V and 2 bases from J, with 13 bases between. The CDR3 covers 13 residues. The CDR3 is CSAGITGPYEQYF. CDR3 in DNA: TGCAGTGCTGGGATCACGGGGCCCTACGAGCAGTACTTC.

The chain joins TRBV21-1 to TRBJ2-6. TRBV21-1 corresponds to a pseudogene. The CDR3 has 15 residues. The CDR3 loop reads CASSPEISGANVLTF. The DNA for the CDR3 is TGTGCCAGCAGCCCTGAGATCTCTGGGGCCAACGTCCTGACTTTC.

This clonotype has only a few counts. V gene TRBV20-1 combines with J gene TRBJ1-6; maybe TRBD1 (5 bases). Trimming stripped 4 bases from V and 14 bases from J, with 18 bases between. CDR3 length: 13 residues. Germline V gene data show CDR1 as DFQATT and CDR2 as SNEGSKA (reference sequence). The CDR3: CSATGTSVMALHF. CDR3 DNA: TGCAGTGCTACCGGGACTTCTGTTATGGCCCTCCACTTT.

The rearrangement uses TRBV20-1 and TRBJ2-1; 10 bases agree with TRBD1. This CDR3 is built from 15 residues. V was clipped by 3 bases and J by 8 bases; unmatched bases: 10. CDR1 and CDR2 from the germline V gene are DFQATT and SNEGSKA (reference sequence). Written as DNA, the CDR3 is TGCAGTGCTAGGGACGGGACAGGGGCGTCGTATGAGCAGTTCTTC. Translation: CSARDGTGASYEQFF.

CDR3 nucleotides: TGCAGTGCTAGAGATCTGAGAGCGAGCTCCTATAATTCACCCCTCCACTTT. This gives the protein CSARDLRASSYNSPLHF. The chain is built from TRBV20-1 and TRBJ1-6; D remains unclear. V was trimmed by 0 bases and J by 0 bases, leaving 12 bases between them. The CDR3 contains 17 residues. CDR1 and CDR2 from the germline V gene are DFQATT and SNEGSKA (reference sequence).

The rearrangement uses TRBV7-6 and TRBJ1-1, with D hard to call. CDR3 length: 15 residues. Germline values: CDR1 SGHVS, CDR2 FNYEAQ. Between the trimmed V and J ends, which lost 4 bases and 5 bases, there was a span of 17 bases. The CDR3 nucleotides read TGTGCCAGCAGCTCGCAGGACTCCCTAGGGACTGAAGCTTTCTTT. Amino acids: CASSSQDSLGTEAFF.

J is TRBJ2-4 and V is TRBV28; a weak D match, TRBD2 (5 bases). The V end lost 5 bases, the J end lost 7 bases, and 12 bases lay between the germline ends. Germline CDR1 is MDHEN and CDR2 is SYDVKM. The CDR3 runs to 13 residues. The CDR3 sequence: CASSPSRANIQYF. Here the CDR3 DNA reads TGTGCCAGCAGTCCCTCGAGGGCTAACATTCAGTACTTC. The entire variable domain, with the rest obtained from reference TRBV28 and TRBJ2-4, is as follows: DVKVTQSSRYLVKRTGEKVFLECVQDMDHENMFWYRQDPGLGLRLIYFSYDVKMKEKGDIPEGYSVSREKKERFSLILESASTNQTSMYLCASSPSRANIQYFGAGTRLSVL.

This clonotype was counted ten times or more. The chain has TRBV5-1 and TRBJ2-2; D possibly matches TRBD1 or TRBD2 (5 bases each). Germline V lookup: CDR1 SGHRS, CDR2 YFSETQ. V shed 5 bases and J shed 1 base, with 12 bases lying between them. The CDR3 runs to 15 residues. The CDR3 loop is CASRTLGENTGELFF. CDR3 coding DNA: TGCGCCAGCAGGACCCTGGGGGAGAACACCGGGGAGCTGTTTTTT.

This clonotype was seen a few times. This chain connects TRBV6-2 or TRBV6-3 to TRBJ1-2; a possible D gene is TRBD1 (6 bases). Trimming took off 0 bases at V and 4 bases at J, with 12 bases between the two ends. Germline V gives CDR1 MNHEY, CDR2 SVGEGT. The CDR3 is made up of 15 amino acids. This chain's CDR3 is CASSYSGGQSYGYTF. In nucleotides, the CDR3 is TGTGCCAGCAGTTACTCTGGAGGACAGAGCTATGGCTACACCTTC.